This T cell receptor (beta chain) was sequenced in a study of blood T cell repertoires in COVID-19. Study-wide background: Sites across the United States, Italy and Spain contributed samples from acute and convalescent COVID-19. T cells, B-cell-depleted T cells, or PBMCs provided the cDNA or gDNA that served as material.

V lost 10 bases and J 0 bases, leaving 12 bases between the germline ends. In germline, CDR1 is SNHLY, CDR2 FYNNEI. The CDR3 covers 13 residues. In the original analysis: For nucleated cells, counts were estimated from reference gene primer amplification. Method: immunoSEQ multiplex PCR; TCRdb's copy keeps in-frame clones and lacks some. D and trimming were read from the DNA, whereas the V and J calls and clone size are those reported in that table. This sample has about 94,000 clones, with over 70% found just once. The chain combines TRBV2 with TRBJ1-1; no clear D. Sequencing used peripheral blood. This TCR was sampled from a human donor in a cohort sampled during active COVID-19. The CDR3 protein is CATSQFMNTEAFF. DNA of the CDR3: TGTGCCACCAGCCAGTTCATGAACACTGAAGCTTTCTTT. Variable domain in full (rest from reference TRBV2 and TRBJ1-1): EPEVTQTPSHQVTQMGQEVILRCVPISNHLYFYWYRQILGQKVEFLVSFYNNEISEKSEIFDDQFSVERPDGSNFTLKIRSTKLEDSAMYFCATSQFMNTEAFFGQGTRLTVV.